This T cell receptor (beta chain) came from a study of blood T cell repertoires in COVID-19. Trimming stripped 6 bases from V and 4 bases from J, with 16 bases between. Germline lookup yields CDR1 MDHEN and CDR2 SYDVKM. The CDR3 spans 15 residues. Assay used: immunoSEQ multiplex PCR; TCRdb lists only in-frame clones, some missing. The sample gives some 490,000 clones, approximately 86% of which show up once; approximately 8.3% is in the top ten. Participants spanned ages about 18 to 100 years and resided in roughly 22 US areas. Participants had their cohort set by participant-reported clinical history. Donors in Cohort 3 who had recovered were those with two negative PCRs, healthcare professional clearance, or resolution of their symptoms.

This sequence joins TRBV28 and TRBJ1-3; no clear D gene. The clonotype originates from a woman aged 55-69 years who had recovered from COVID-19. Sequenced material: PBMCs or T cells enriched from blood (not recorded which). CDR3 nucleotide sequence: TGTGCCAGCAGCCCTGGTGGTGGCAGGGGAAACACCATATATTTT. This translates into CASSPGGGRGNTIYF. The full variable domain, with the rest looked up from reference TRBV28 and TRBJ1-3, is DVKVTQSSRYLVKRTGEKVFLECVQDMDHENMFWYRQDPGLGLRLIYFSYDVKMKEKGDIPEGYSVSREKKERFSLILESASTNQTSMYLCASSPGGGRGNTIYFGEGSWLTVV.